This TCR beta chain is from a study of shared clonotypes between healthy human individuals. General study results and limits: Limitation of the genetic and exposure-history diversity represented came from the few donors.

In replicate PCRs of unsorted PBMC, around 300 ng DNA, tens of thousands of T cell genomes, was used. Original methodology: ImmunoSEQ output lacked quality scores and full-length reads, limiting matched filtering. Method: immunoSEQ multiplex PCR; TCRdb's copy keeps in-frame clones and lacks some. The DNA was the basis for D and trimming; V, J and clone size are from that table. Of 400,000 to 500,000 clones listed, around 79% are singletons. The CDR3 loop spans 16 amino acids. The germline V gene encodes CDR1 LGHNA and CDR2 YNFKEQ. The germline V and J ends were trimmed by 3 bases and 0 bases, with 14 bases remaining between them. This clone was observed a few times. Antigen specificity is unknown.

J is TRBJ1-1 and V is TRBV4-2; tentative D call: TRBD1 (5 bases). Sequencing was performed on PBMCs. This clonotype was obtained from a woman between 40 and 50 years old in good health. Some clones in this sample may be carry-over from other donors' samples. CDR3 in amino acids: CASSQAGEYMNTEAFF. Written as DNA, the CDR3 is TGTGCCAGCAGCCAGGCGGGGGAATATATGAACACTGAAGCTTTCTTT.